This is a list of T cell receptor beta chains from one sample in a study of identical twins. Each CDR3 protein gets one entry after TCRdb re-called the 5' RACE reads with MiXCR. The sample carries some 1,600,000 distinct CDR3 sequences, less than 40% recorded once. The sample comprised cord blood. The receptors were gathered from a newborn girl in good health. Both conserved end residues are trimmed from each CDR3. The order of the fields is CDR3 protein, J gene, V gene, clone size. Clone size is not always given. Where it is, it says once, few, many or a class for expanded clones.

SARVLTRQNNEQF,TRBJ2-1,TRBV20-1,.
ASSVVLGATQY,TRBJ2-3,TRBV9,few
ASSERLAATWTQY,TRBJ2-5,TRBV2,.
SAASGRATDTQY,TRBJ2-3,TRBV29-1,.
ASSQAGATGELF,TRBJ2-2,TRBV3-1,.
AGTGLAGAENIQY,TRBJ2-4,TRBV28,once
ASSSHGTTLRGYT,TRBJ1-2,TRBV28,.
ASSPRGRVYEQY,TRBJ2-7,TRBV6-5,.
ASSHGWGEQF,TRBJ2-1,TRBV12-3/TRBV12-4,.
SVELLAGASADTQY,TRBJ2-3,TRBV29-1,few
ATARGTGEGTGELF,TRBJ2-2,TRBV5-1,.
ASSLDLGGGRHGYT,TRBJ1-2,TRBV5-1,.
ASSEGTSGSRDEQY,TRBJ2-7,TRBV2,.
ASSQTDLYEQY,TRBJ2-7,TRBV28,few
ASSYERYLYNEQY,TRBJ2-7,TRBV6-5,few
ATQRPTQPQH,TRBJ1-5,TRBV6-2/TRBV6-3,.
ASSPGLAGGPAYEQY,TRBJ2-7,TRBV5-1,few
ASSHSSYEQY,TRBJ2-7,TRBV4-2,many
AIGTGISTDTQY,TRBJ2-3,TRBV10-3,.
ASSQTVGNSPLH,TRBJ1-6,TRBV27,.
ASSYSKGGRTDTQY,TRBJ2-3,TRBV6-6,few
ASSATGQPSYEQY,TRBJ2-7,TRBV9,few
STRGGGATAKNIQY,TRBJ2-4,TRBV20-1,few
ASRLKNTEAF,TRBJ1-1,TRBV6-1,.
SALLGGAQPQH,TRBJ1-5,TRBV20-1,.
ASKTGRWQPQH,TRBJ1-5,TRBV6-1,.
ASSQRVGNYGYT,TRBJ1-2,TRBV14,.
ASRYLTSGIWNEQF,TRBJ2-1,TRBV6-6,few
ASSASGRYQETQY,TRBJ2-5,TRBV9,few
AWSVGGGPNQPQH,TRBJ1-5,TRBV30,.
ASTNIGGGTYEQY,TRBJ2-7,TRBV28,few
ASSEFRLNEQF,TRBJ2-1,TRBV6-1,.
ASSPTGGEYGYT,TRBJ1-2,TRBV5-1,few
ASSSRFKNTEAF,TRBJ1-1,TRBV27,.
ASRGVTGGYGYT,TRBJ1-2,TRBV6-5,.
ARITCGELF,TRBJ2-2,TRBV19,.
SASEGLYNSPLH,TRBJ1-6,TRBV20-1,.
ASGLVGSWGQF,TRBJ2-1,TRBV12-5,.